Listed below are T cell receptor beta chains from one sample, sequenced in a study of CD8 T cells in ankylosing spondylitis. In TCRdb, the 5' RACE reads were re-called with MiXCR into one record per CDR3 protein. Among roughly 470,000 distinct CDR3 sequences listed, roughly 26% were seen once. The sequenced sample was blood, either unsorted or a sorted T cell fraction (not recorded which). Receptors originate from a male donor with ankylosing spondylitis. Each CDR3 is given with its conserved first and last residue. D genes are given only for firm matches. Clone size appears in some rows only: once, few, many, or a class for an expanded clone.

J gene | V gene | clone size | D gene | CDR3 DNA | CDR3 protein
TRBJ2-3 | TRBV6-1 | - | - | TGTGCCAGCAGTGAAGTCCCGGGAATCACAGATACGCAGTATTTT | CASSEVPGITDTQYF
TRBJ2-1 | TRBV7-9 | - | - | TGTGCCAGCAGCTGGGACAAGGGTGAGCAGTTCTTC | CASSWDKGEQFF
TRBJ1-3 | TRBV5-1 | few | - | TGCGCCAGCAGCGCCACGACAAGCTCTGGAAACACCATATATTTT | CASSATTSSGNTIYF
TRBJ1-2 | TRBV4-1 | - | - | TGCGCCAGCAGCCAAGAAACAGGGATCGGAGGCTACACCTTC | CASSQETGIGGYTF
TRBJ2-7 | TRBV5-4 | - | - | TGTGCCAGCAGCCGTGGAGGGGGAACCTACGAGCAGTACTTC | CASSRGGGTYEQYF
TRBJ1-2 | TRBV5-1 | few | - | TGCGCCAGCAGCTTGGAGGAGGGGTACGACTATGGCTACACCTTC | CASSLEEGYDYGYTF
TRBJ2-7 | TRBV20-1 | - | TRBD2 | TGCAGTGCTAGAAGTGGGTCTAGCGGATTCTACGAGCAGTACTTC | CSARSGSSGFYEQYF
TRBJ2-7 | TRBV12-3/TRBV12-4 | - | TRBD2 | TGTGCCAGCAGCCTAGCGGGAGGTCTAGGCGAGCAGTACTTC | CASSLAGGLGEQYF
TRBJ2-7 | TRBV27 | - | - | TGTGCCAGCAAACCCCGGGCCTACCCGCAGGACCACGAGCAGTACTTC | CASKPRAYPQDHEQYF
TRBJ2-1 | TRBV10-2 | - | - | TGCGCCAGCAGTGAGGTTTTGGGGGTAGCCAATGAGCAGTTCTTC | CASSEVLGVANEQFF
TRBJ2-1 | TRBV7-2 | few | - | TGTGCCAGCACCCTAACTAGTTACAATGAGCAGTTCTTC | CASTLTSYNEQFF
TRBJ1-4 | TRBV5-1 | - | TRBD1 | TGCGCCAGCCGGGAACAGGGGGCTAATGAAAAACTGTTTTTT | CASREQGANEKLFF
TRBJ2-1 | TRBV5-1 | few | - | TGCGCCAGCACCCGGGAGAGTAGCTCCTACAATGAGCAGTTCTTC | CASTRESSSYNEQFF
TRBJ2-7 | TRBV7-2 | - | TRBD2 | TGTGCCAGCAGGGCCAGCGGGATATCCTACGAGCAGTACTTC | CASRASGISYEQYF
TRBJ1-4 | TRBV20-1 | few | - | TGCAGTGCTAGAGATCTTGGTCACAATCGTGAAAAACTGTTTTTT | CSARDLGHNREKLFF
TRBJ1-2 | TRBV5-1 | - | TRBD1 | TGCGCCAGCAGCGAGGCACCGGGACAGGTTAACTATGGCTACACCTTC | CASSEAPGQVNYGYTF
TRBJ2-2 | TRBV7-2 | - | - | TGTGCCAGCAGCGTATCCAGAGGGGAGCTGTTTTTT | CASSVSRGELFF
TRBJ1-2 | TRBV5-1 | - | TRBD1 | TGCGCCAGCAGCTCCAGGACTGGTTGGGACAGGGGGCAAATTTATGGCTACACCTTC | CASSSRTGWDRGQIYGYTF
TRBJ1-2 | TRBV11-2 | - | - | TGTGCCAGCAGCCATCGGACATCTGGCAACTATGGCTACACCTTC | CASSHRTSGNYGYTF
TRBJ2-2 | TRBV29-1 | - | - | TGCAGCGTCGGGACGGGTTTCGGGGAGCTGTTTTTT | CSVGTGFGELFF
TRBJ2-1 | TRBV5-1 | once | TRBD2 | TGCGCCAGCAGCGTTAGCGGGGGCTACAATGAGCAGTTCTTC | CASSVSGGYNEQFF
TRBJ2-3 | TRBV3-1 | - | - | TGTGCCAGCAGATCATACGCCGGAGATACGCAGTATTTT | CASRSYAGDTQYF
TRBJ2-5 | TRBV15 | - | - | TGTGCCACCAGCGTCAAAAGGGAGTACCAAGAGACCCAGTACTTC | CATSVKREYQETQYF
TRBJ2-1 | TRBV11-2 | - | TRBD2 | TGTGCCAGCAGCTCCACCTTCCCGGGACTAGAGCAGTTCTTC | CASSSTFPGLEQFF
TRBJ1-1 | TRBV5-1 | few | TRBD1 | TGCGCCAGCAGCCCTAAGGGACAGCCGAACACTGAAGCTTTCTTT | CASSPKGQPNTEAFF
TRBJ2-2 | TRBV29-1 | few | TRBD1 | TGCAGCGCAGACAGGGGTCCTAACACCGGGGAGCTGTTTTTT | CSADRGPNTGELFF
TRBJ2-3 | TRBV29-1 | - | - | TGCAGCGTTAGCGGGAGCACAGATACGCAGTATTTT | CSVSGSTDTQYF
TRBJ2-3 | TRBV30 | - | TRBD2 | TGTGCCTGGAAGGGGAGACTAGCGGTCGCAGATACGCAGTATTTT | CAWKGRLAVADTQYF